One and the same sample provided the 17 T cell receptor beta chains below, sequenced in a study of blood T cell repertoires in COVID-19. Method: immunoSEQ multiplex PCR; TCRdb's copy keeps in-frame clones and lacks some. In the table there are under 200,000 clones, roughly 80% of which are singletons. The sequencing sample was made of PBMCs or T cells enriched from blood (not recorded which). All receptors derive from a man in his forties or fifties who had recovered from COVID-19.

This sequence joins TRBV7-6 and TRBJ2-5, with 9 bases fitting TRBD2. Germline CDR1 is SGHVS and CDR2 is FNYEAQ. This CDR3 is built from 16 residues. V was pared by 3 bases and J by 1 base, with 6 bases of the junction left unmatched. The CDR3: CASSFAPSGVQETQYF. Here the CDR3 DNA reads TGTGCCAGCAGCTTCGCCCCTAGCGGGGTCCAAGAGACCCAGTACTTC.

To note about this clone: The same CDR3 arises from other DNA sequences in this sample as well. The V gene is TRBV6-5, the J gene TRBJ1-1, with D possibly being TRBD1 (5 bases). Germline V gene data show CDR1 as MNHEY and CDR2 as SVGAGI. This CDR3 has 12 residues. The V end lost 5 bases, the J end lost 1 base, and 5 bases lay between the germline ends. Here the CDR3 DNA reads TGTGCCAGCAGTACAGGGAACACTGAAGCTTTCTTT. It is translated as CASSTGNTEAFF.

The CDR3 sequence: CAWTQGAGTSTDTQYF. The CDR3 DNA reads TGTGCCTGGACCCAGGGAGCGGGGACTAGCACAGATACGCAGTATTTT. The genes are TRBV30 and TRBJ2-3, with TRBD2 identical over 7 bases. The CDR3 has 16 residues. Looked up from germline, CDR1 is GTSNPN and CDR2 is SVGIG (reference sequence). V dropped 4 bases and J dropped 0; count of bases not matched to a gene: 10.

Only one count was recorded for this clone. The J gene is TRBJ1-6, the V gene TRBV6-5; no clear D gene. Trimming left V 6 bases short and J 10 bases short, with 19 bases between. CDR3 length: 15 amino acids. Germline CDR1 reads MNHEY; CDR2 reads SVGAGI. CDR3 loop: CASSRGWGISSPLHF. CDR3 sequence (DNA): TGTGCCAGCAGCCGGGGATGGGGAATCAGCTCACCCCTCCACTTT.

The J gene is TRBJ1-2, the V gene TRBV7-2; 8 bases map to TRBD1. The CDR3 is 17 residues long. After removal of 6 bases from V and 1 base from J, the junction contained 13 bases not matched to a gene. CDR1 is SGHTA, CDR2 FQGNSA, per germline. As DNA, the CDR3 is TGTGCCAGCAGACTAGGCGGGACAGGATGGCTTAACTATGGCTACACCTTC. Protein: CASRLGGTGWLNYGYTF.

The chain employs TRBV19 and TRBJ1-5; the D is unclear. V shed 7 bases and J shed 3 bases, with 16 bases lying between them. Germline CDR1 LNHDA, CDR2 SQIVND (reference sequence). This CDR3 has 15 amino acids. CDR3 sequence: CASTPAGGINQPQHF. Here the CDR3 DNA reads TGTGCCAGTACCCCGGCAGGAGGGATCAATCAGCCCCAGCATTTT.

The genes are TRBV24-1 and TRBJ1-1, with a possible D match to TRBD1 (5 bases). V was clipped by 0 bases and J by 8 bases, with 9 bases between them. Per germline, CDR1 KGHDR and CDR2 SFDVKD. CDR3 length equals 13 residues. DNA for the CDR3: TGTGCCACCAGTGATTTGCGTGGGGGGGAAGCTTTCTTT. Protein sequence: CATSDLRGGEAFF.

The chain employs TRBV18 and TRBJ1-1; D call uncertain. With 2 bases removed from V and 1 base from J, the gap between germline ends came to 11 bases. Germline lookup yields CDR1 KGHSH and CDR2 LQKENI. This CDR3 is built from 15 residues. Here the CDR3 reads CASSPTREGNTEAFF. CDR3 bases: TGTGCCAGCTCACCAACCCGGGAGGGGAACACTGAAGCTTTCTTT.

The chain couples TRBV28 to TRBJ1-5; no definite D call. CDR3 length: 14 residues. Germline V gene sequence: CDR1 MDHEN, CDR2 SYDVKM. Trimming left V 3 bases short and J 2 bases short, with 8 bases between. CDR3 region: CASSFAVGNQPQHF. The CDR3 bases are TGTGCCAGCAGTTTCGCGGTTGGCAATCAGCCCCAGCATTTT.

This chain connects TRBV4-1 to TRBJ2-1; 9 bases map to TRBD2. Germline V gene sequence: CDR1 MGHRA, CDR2 YSYEKL. The J segment lost 0 bases and the V segment lost 4 bases, leaving 4 bases of the junction unmatched. The CDR3 spans 16 residues. DNA for the CDR3: TGCGCCAGCAGCCCACGCGGGGGGGACTCCTACAATGAGCAGTTCTTC. Translated, it gives CASSPRGGDSYNEQFF.

The chain couples TRBV7-8 to TRBJ2-2, with TRBD1 matching 8 bases. The CDR3 spans 17 residues. V lost 2 bases and J lost 4; bases outside the gene matches: 9. The germline V gene encodes CDR1 SGHVS and CDR2 FQNEAQ. DNA for the CDR3: TGTGCCAGCAGCTTAACCGAGACAGGGGCGCTCACCGGGGAGCTGTTTTTT. This sequence encodes CASSLTETGALTGELFF.

V usage is TRBV5-1 and J usage is TRBJ1-2; a possible D gene is TRBD1 (5 bases). From germline, CDR1 is SGHRS and CDR2 YFSETQ. The V and J ends lost 5 bases and 0 bases respectively, with 17 bases between them. The CDR3 has 16 residues. CDR3 loop: CASRTGESLANYGYTF. CDR3 sequence (DNA): TGCGCCAGCAGAACGGGGGAAAGCTTAGCTAACTATGGCTACACCTTC.

V gene TRBV7-8 combines with J gene TRBJ1-2; 9 nucleotides line up with TRBD1. Germline V gene sequence: CDR1 SGHVS, CDR2 FQNEAQ. CDR3 size: 17 residues. V dropped 5 bases and J dropped 2; count of bases not matched to a gene: 12. The CDR3 loop is CASSINHPGQGNYGYTF. The CDR3 nucleotides are TGTGCCAGCAGCATCAACCATCCGGGACAGGGAAACTATGGCTACACCTTC.

The rearrangement links TRBV4-2 to TRBJ1-1; D is ambiguous. Trimming cost V 0 bases and J 1 base, with 6 bases left between them. Germline CDR1 is LGHNA and CDR2 is YNFKEQ. This CDR3 has 14 residues. CDR3 DNA sequence: TGTGCCAGCAGCCAAGAAGGCGGGAACACTGAAGCTTTCTTT. Its translation is CASSQEGGNTEAFF.

This chain uses TRBV9 with TRBJ1-4; D gene uncertain. The CDR3 loop spans 13 amino acids. V was clipped by 0 bases and J by 4 bases, with 4 bases between them. Germline-derived CDR1 and CDR2 are SGDLS and YYNGEE. The CDR3 region is CASSVDGNEKLFF. In DNA form, the CDR3 reads TGTGCCAGCAGCGTAGACGGTAATGAAAAACTGTTTTTT.

This chain connects TRBV19 to TRBJ1-6, with 8 bases aligning to TRBD1. V shed 8 bases and J 0 bases; nucleotides not matched to a gene: 6. There are 16 residues in the CDR3. Germline CDR1 and CDR2: LNHDA and SQIVND (reference sequence). DNA of the CDR3: TGTGCCAGTGAAAGGGACAGGAGCTCCTATAATTCACCCCTCCACTTT. Its translation: CASERDRSSYNSPLHF.

The CDR3 DNA is TGTGCCAGCTCACCACCGCCAAGGACAGGGGTTAGGGGTGAAGCTTTCTTT. It codes for CASSPPPRTGVRGEAFF. The rearrangement joins TRBV18 to TRBJ1-1; 9 bases align to TRBD1. Trimming at V came to 0 bases and at J to 7 bases, leaving 12 bases not matched to a gene. Germline CDR1 is KGHSH and CDR2 is LQKENI. This CDR3 has 17 residues.